These T cell receptor beta chains were read from a single sample in a study of a mutant IDH1 vaccine in newly diagnosed glioma. TCRdb's table, derived via immunoSEQ multiplex PCR, lists solely in-frame clones and lacks some. This table has tens of thousands of clones, about four fifths appearing once. The material was PBMCs, obtained from a glioma patient treated with radiotherapy, temozolomide or both. These receptor sequences come from a woman aged 50 to 60 with glioma. The CDR3 runs from the conserved cysteine through the conserved F or W. The D gene is left open where the match is weak. Rows may omit the clone size; those that give it use once, few, many or a size class.

>NA|14|NA|TRBJ2-6|TRBV4-1
TGCGCCAGCAGCCAAGAATGGGGGGCCAACGTCCTGACTTTC
CASSQEWGANVLTF
>TRBD1|15|NA|TRBJ1-2|TRBV30
TGTGCCTTCCGGGACAGGAGCCCCGCAAACTATGGCTACACCTTC
CAFRDRSPANYGYTF
>NA|10|NA|TRBJ1-2|TRBV2
TGTGCCAGCAGTGAAAATGGCTACACCTTC
CASSENGYTF
>NA|13|NA|TRBJ2-2|TRBV29-1
TGCAGCTCCGCGGTGAGGGGGACCGGGGAGCTGTTTTTT
CSSAVRGTGELFF
>NA|13|once|TRBJ1-1|TRBV5-1
TGCGCCAGCAGCTTGTGGGGAAACACTGAAGCTTTCTTT
CASSLWGNTEAFF
>TRBD1|12|NA|TRBJ2-5|TRBV7-9
TGTGCCAGCAGCATCCGGGACAGGACCCAGTACTTC
CASSIRDRTQYF
>TRBD2|15|NA|TRBJ2-5|TRBV5-4
TGTGCCAGCAGCTTCGGACTAGCGGGGGGAGAGACCCAGTACTTC
CASSFGLAGGETQYF
>NA|12|NA|TRBJ1-1|TRBV5-1
TGCGCCAGCAGCTTGGCCGCTGGTAGGGGTTTCTTT
CASSLAAGRGFF
>NA|13|NA|TRBJ1-6|TRBV6-5
TGTGCCAGCAGTTTTTACGGGAATTCACCCCTCCACTTT
CASSFYGNSPLHF
>TRBD1|13|NA|TRBJ2-5|TRBV10-3
TGTGCCATCAGGACAGGGGGACAAGAGACCCAGTACTTC
CAIRTGGQETQYF
>TRBD1|19|NA|TRBJ1-3|TRBV29-1
TGCAGCGTTGACAGAGGGACAGGGAACCGACGTCACTCTGGAAACACCATATATTTT
CSVDRGTGNRRHSGNTIYF
>TRBD1|13|NA|TRBJ1-1|TRBV6-5
TGTGCCGCCCAGTCTGGGACAGGCACTGAAGCTTTCTTT
CAAQSGTGTEAFF
>TRBD1|13|NA|TRBJ1-3|TRBV6-6
TGTGCCAGCGGTGGGCAGGGGGCAAACACCATATATTTT
CASGGQGANTIYF
>NA|15|NA|TRBJ1-2|TRBV5-8
TGTGCCACCCCCTCGGACAGAACTTCGTTCTATGGCTACACCTTC
CATPSDRTSFYGYTF
>NA|16|NA|TRBJ1-3|TRBV2
TGTGCCAGCAGACCCTACCTCGGGGGAGCTGGAAACACCATATATTTT
CASRPYLGGAGNTIYF
>NA|13|NA|TRBJ2-3|TRBV7-9
TGTGCCAGCAGAAATCCTAGCACAGATACGCAGTATTTT
CASRNPSTDTQYF
>NA|16|few|TRBJ1-2|TRBV5-7
TGTGCCAGCAGCCATCGGCCCCAGATTCTTAACTATGGCTACACCTTC
CASSHRPQILNYGYTF
>NA|13|few|TRBJ1-5|TRBV9
TGTGCCAGCAGCGCCCTCGAGAATCAGCCCCAGCATTTT
CASSALENQPQHF